This T cell receptor (beta chain) came from a study of CD8+ T cells in alopecia areata. Study-wide points: Elevated clonality characterized lesional scalp relative to normal scalp, particularly in alopecia totalis/universalis. Between patients, shared TCR sequences were less clear than in mice. This was possibly due in part to HLA diversity in the patient population. Scalp repertoires also include resident alphabeta T cells from normal skin.

Note on this clone: Its antigen is unknown.

Germline V gene data show CDR1 as SGHVS and CDR2 as FQNEAQ. V was shortened by 2 bases and J by 2 bases, with 15 bases between the two germline ends. This CDR3 contains 16 residues. Sorted populations comprised CD4+ and CD8+ T cells obtained from PBMCs. Sequencing relied on a cDNA template that was reverse transcribed from extracted RNA. Profiling relied on immunoSEQ multiplex PCR, and the TCRdb table lists in-frame clones only, not all of them. The sample has about 110,000 clones, around 59% seen once; the top ten hold about 20%. The sample taken for sequencing was CD8+ T cells sorted from blood. V and J are TRBV7-8 and TRBJ2-5, with D possibly being TRBD1 or TRBD2 (6 bases each). The source of this sequence is a human donor in good health. CDR3 amino acids: CASSLFGGGQQETQYF. CDR3 nucleotides: TGTGCCAGCAGCTTATTTGGTGGGGGGCAACAAGAGACCCAGTACTTC.